Shown below are 17 T cell receptor beta chains from a single sample sequenced in a study of shared T cell receptors in the human thymus. The repertoire was sequenced with immunoSEQ multiplex PCR; TCRdb's copy has only in-frame clones and lacks some. The sample shows 720,000 or so clones, approximately 85% of them seen only once. The same specimen was also included in a second study, on human thymus T cells.

Input material: thymocytes. These receptor sequences come from a girl under three years old with a congenital heart defect.

This clone was seen a few times. V gene TRBV5-1 combines with J gene TRBJ1-5; 9 positions agree with TRBD1. The trim removed 4 bases at V and 7 bases at J, leaving 6 bases unmatched. CDR1 and CDR2 from the germline V gene are SGHRS and YFSETQ. This CDR3 has 14 amino acids. The chain's CDR3 is CASSQTGGGQPQHF. As DNA, the CDR3 is TGCGCCAGCAGCCAAACAGGGGGCGGACAGCCCCAGCATTTT.

This chain connects TRBV14 to TRBJ1-2; D is uncertain. Trimming removed 2 bases at V and 4 bases at J, with 17 bases between. CDR3 length: 16 residues. CDR1 is SGHDN and CDR2 is FVKESK in the germline V gene. This CDR3 is CASSQTPLLEAYGYTF. The CDR3 nucleotides are TGTGCCAGCAGCCAAACCCCATTACTAGAGGCCTATGGCTACACCTTC.

The J gene is TRBJ1-1, the V gene TRBV4-1, with D possibly matching TRBD1 (6 bases). Germline-derived CDR1 and CDR2 are MGHRA and YSYEKL. The CDR3 consists of 15 residues. V lost 1 base and J 2 bases, leaving 11 bases between the germline ends. The CDR3 sequence is CASSQAGEGNTEAFF. The CDR3 DNA follows: TGCGCCAGCAGCCAAGCAGGGGAAGGAAACACTGAAGCTTTCTTT.

A single count supports this clone. V and J are TRBV4-1 and TRBJ1-2; 7 bases agree with TRBD1. Germline V gene lookup returns CDR1 MGHRA and CDR2 YSYEKL. Trimming removed 5 bases from V and 0 bases from J; junction bases left unmatched: 6. This CDR3 has 15 residues. The CDR3 nucleotides are TGCGCCAGCAGCGTTGGGACAGAAGCTAACTATGGCTACACCTTC. It is translated as CASSVGTEANYGYTF.

The gene calls are TRBV4-2 and TRBJ1-2; 7 bases fit TRBD1. CDR1 LGHNA and CDR2 YNFKEQ come from the germline V gene. J was trimmed by 2 bases and V by 0 bases; bases with no gene match: 15. This CDR3 has 19 residues. The CDR3 reads CASSQDLSPGGRLNYGYTF. CDR3 in DNA: TGTGCCAGCAGCCAAGATCTCTCCCCAGGGGGGCGCTTGAACTATGGCTACACCTTC.

The chain is built from TRBV4-2 and TRBJ1-6; 8 positions match TRBD1. The CDR3 runs 15 residues. Germline V gives CDR1 LGHNA, CDR2 YNFKEQ. Germline trimming cut 4 bases from V and 9 bases from J; bases unmatched to any gene: 8. The CDR3 sequence is CASSPGGQGRSPLHF. In DNA, the CDR3 is TGTGCCAGCAGCCCCGGTGGACAGGGCCGTTCACCCCTCCACTTT.

This chain links TRBV28 with TRBJ2-7, with 7 bases fitting TRBD1. From germline, CDR1 is MDHEN and CDR2 SYDVKM. The CDR3 has 16 residues. The V segment lost 8 bases and the J segment 2 bases; nucleotides outside the gene matches: 15. Written as DNA, the CDR3 is TGTGCCAGCGGATTGGGGCCACAGGGGCGTCCCTACGAGCAGTACTTC. Its protein product is CASGLGPQGRPYEQYF.

V usage is TRBV14 and J usage is TRBJ2-7; the D is unclear. V was clipped by 4 bases and J by 0 bases, with 10 bases between them. Germline-derived CDR1 and CDR2 are SGHDN and FVKESK. The CDR3 runs to 14 residues. As DNA, the CDR3 is TGTGCCAGCAGCCGCACCCCCAGCTCCTACGAGCAGTACTTC. Translating gives CASSRTPSSYEQYF.

The V gene is TRBV5-4, the J gene TRBJ1-2; no firm D call. The CDR3 spans 15 residues. V was trimmed by 4 bases and J by 3 bases, leaving 16 bases between them. The germline V gene has CDR1 SGHNT and CDR2 YYREEE (reference sequence). In DNA, the CDR3 is TGTGCCAGCAGCCTACGAGCGCGCGTGGACTATGGCTACACCTTC. Its translation: CASSLRARVDYGYTF. The whole variable domain, filled in from reference TRBV5-4 and TRBJ1-2, reads ETGVTQSPTHLIKTRGQQVTLRCSSQSGHNTVSWYQQALGQGPQFIFQYYREEENGRGNFPPRFSGLQFPNYSSELNVNALELDDSALYLCASSLRARVDYGYTFGSGTRLTVV.

The chain uses TRBV7-9 and TRBJ1-1; the D gene is possibly TRBD1 (5 bases). The length of the CDR3 is 14 residues. The germline V gene encodes CDR1 SEHNR and CDR2 FQNEAQ (reference sequence). The V end lost 3 bases, the J end lost 11 bases, and 19 bases lay between the germline ends. DNA of the CDR3: TGTGCCAGCAGCTTGTTTTCCGGGCAGGGAGGTGCTTTCTTT. It codes for CASSLFSGQGGAFF.

The chain joins TRBV6-1 to TRBJ1-6; 7 bases are shared with TRBD1. Germline V gives CDR1 MNHNS, CDR2 SASEGT. V dropped 0 bases and J dropped 4; count of bases not matched to a gene: 9. The CDR3 runs 18 residues. CDR3 nucleotide sequence: TGTGCCAGCAGTGAAGCTTATAGGGACAGCCGTTATAATTCACCCCTCCACTTT. Translating it yields CASSEAYRDSRYNSPLHF.

V is TRBV6-1 and J is TRBJ2-7; D remains ambiguous. The V and J ends lost 9 bases and 0 bases respectively, with 15 bases between them. There are 14 residues in the CDR3. Germline assignment: CDR1 MNHNS and CDR2 SASEGT. The CDR3 reads CASMDLEASYEQYF. CDR3 bases: TGTGCCAGTATGGATCTAGAAGCCTCCTACGAGCAGTACTTC.

In its sample, this clone was seen a few times. Distinct nucleotide sequences in the sample also encode this CDR3. The rearrangement joins TRBV7-9 to TRBJ1-2, with D perhaps TRBD1 (6 bases). CDR1 is SEHNR, CDR2 FQNEAQ, per germline (reference sequence). Trimming left V 0 bases short and J 4 bases short, with 6 bases between. This CDR3 is 13 amino acids long. The CDR3 coding sequence is TGTGCCAGCAGCTTAGCAGGGGGCTATGGCTACACCTTC. Translated: CASSLAGGYGYTF.

The V call is TRBV20-1, the J call TRBJ2-3, with D possibly being TRBD1 (5 bases). The germline V gene has CDR1 DFQATT and CDR2 SNEGSKA (reference sequence). This CDR3 is 10 amino acids long. CDR3 in DNA: TGCAGCGGACACACAGATACGCAGTATTTT. Amino acid sequence: CSGHTDTQYF.

The chain carries TRBV2 and TRBJ1-2; 12 positions agree with TRBD1. V was pared by 6 bases and J by 8 bases, with 10 bases of the junction left unmatched. CDR3 length: 15 amino acids. The germline V gene encodes CDR1 SNHLY and CDR2 FYNNEI. The DNA for the CDR3 is TGTGCCAGCAGCACCGGGACAGGGGGCTTGGAAGGCTACACCTTC. Translating it yields CASSTGTGGLEGYTF.

The count of this clone is one. The chain has TRBV27 and TRBJ1-5; weak D call: TRBD1 (5 bases). There are 15 residues in the CDR3. Germline assignment: CDR1 MNHEY and CDR2 SMNVEV (reference sequence). Trimming left V 5 bases short and J 3 bases short, with 14 bases between. CDR3: CASSAFGASNQPQHF. The CDR3 DNA reads TGTGCCAGCAGTGCCTTTGGGGCCTCCAATCAGCCCCAGCATTTT.

This sequence joins TRBV4-1 and TRBJ1-1; no clear D gene. CDR1 and CDR2 from the germline V gene are MGHRA and YSYEKL. The CDR3 totals 14 residues. V was pared by 0 bases and J by 4 bases, with 9 bases between. Here the CDR3 reads CASSQDHEGTEAFF. Here the CDR3 DNA reads TGCGCCAGCAGCCAAGATCACGAGGGCACTGAAGCTTTCTTT.